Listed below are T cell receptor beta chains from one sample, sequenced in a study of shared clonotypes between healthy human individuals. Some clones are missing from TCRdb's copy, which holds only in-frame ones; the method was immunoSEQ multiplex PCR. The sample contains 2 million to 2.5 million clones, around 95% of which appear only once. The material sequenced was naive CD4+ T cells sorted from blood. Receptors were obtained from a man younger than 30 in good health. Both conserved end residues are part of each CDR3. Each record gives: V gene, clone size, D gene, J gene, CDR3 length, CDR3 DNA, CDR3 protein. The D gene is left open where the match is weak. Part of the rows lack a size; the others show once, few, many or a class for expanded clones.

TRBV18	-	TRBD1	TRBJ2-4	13	TGTGCCAGCTCCCAGGGGGAAGGGTCCATTCAGTACTTC	CASSQGEGSIQYF
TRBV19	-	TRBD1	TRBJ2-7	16	TGTGCCAGTAGTATAGCTGGGACAGGGGGCAAATACGAGCAGTACTTC	CASSIAGTGGKYEQYF
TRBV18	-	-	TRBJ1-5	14	TGTGCCAGCTCACCACAGTATATCGATCAGCCCCAGCATTTT	CASSPQYIDQPQHF
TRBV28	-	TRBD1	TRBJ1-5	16	TGTGCCAGCAGTTTGACAGGGGGAATGGGGTTTCAGCCCCAGCATTTT	CASSLTGGMGFQPQHF
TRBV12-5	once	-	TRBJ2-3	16	TGTGCTAGTGGTTTGAAGGACTACCAAGACCTAGATACGCAGTATTTT	CASGLKDYQDLDTQYF
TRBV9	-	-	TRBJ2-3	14	TGTGCCAGCAGCGGAGGAACCTTCACAGATACGCAGTATTTT	CASSGGTFTDTQYF
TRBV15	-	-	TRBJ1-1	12	TGTGCCACCAGCCCGTCCGGCACTGAAGCTTTCTTT	CATSPSGTEAFF
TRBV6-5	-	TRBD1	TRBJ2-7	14	TGTGCCAGCACCAACTCCGGGACAGGGGGCGAGCAGTACTTC	CASTNSGTGGEQYF
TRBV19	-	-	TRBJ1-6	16	TGTGCCAGTAGTATAGTTCCGGGGACCTTCGGGTCACCCCTCCACTTT	CASSIVPGTFGSPLHF
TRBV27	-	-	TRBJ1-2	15	TGTGCCAGCAGTTTATCAACCAGGGGAGACTATGGCTACACCTTC	CASSLSTRGDYGYTF
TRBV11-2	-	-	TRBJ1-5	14	TGTGCCAGCAGCTTAGAGTCGTTGAGTCAGCCCCAGCATTTT	CASSLESLSQPQHF
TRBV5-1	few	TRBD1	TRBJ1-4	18	TGCGCCAGCAGCCCGGGTGACGGGACAGGGATCTATAATGAAAAACTGTTTTTT	CASSPGDGTGIYNEKLFF
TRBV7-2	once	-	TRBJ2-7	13	TGTGCCAGCAGCCCCCCGGGCCTCTACGGGCAGTACTTC	CASSPPGLYGQYF
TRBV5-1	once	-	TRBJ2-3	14	TGCGCCAGCAGCTTCGGACGGACCACAGATACGCAGTATTTT	CASSFGRTTDTQYF
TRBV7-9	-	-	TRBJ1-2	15	TGTGCCAGCAGCTTAGTCGGCAGGGACGACTATGGCTACACCTTC	CASSLVGRDDYGYTF
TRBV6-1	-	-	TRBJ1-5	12	TGTGCCATAGCGTTTGATGGAAGGCCCCAGCATTTT	CAIAFDGRPQHF
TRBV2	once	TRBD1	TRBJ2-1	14	TGTGCCAGCCTTGCCGACAGGGCCTACAATGAGCAGTTCTTC	CASLADRAYNEQFF
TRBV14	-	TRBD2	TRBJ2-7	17	TGTGCCAGCAGCCAACCTGGAGAGACTAGCGGGGCCTACGAGCAGTACTTC	CASSQPGETSGAYEQYF
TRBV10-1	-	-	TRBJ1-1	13	TGCGCCAGCAGTGAGGTTAGCGACACTGAAGCTTTCTTT	CASSEVSDTEAFF
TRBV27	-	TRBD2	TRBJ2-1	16	TGTGCCAGCAGACGGAGCGGCGGGAGGAGGGACAATGAGCAGTTCTTC	CASRRSGGRRDNEQFF
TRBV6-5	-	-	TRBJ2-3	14	TGTGCCAGCAGAACTTCTATGGGCACAGATACGCAGTATTTT	CASRTSMGTDTQYF
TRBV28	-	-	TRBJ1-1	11	TGTGCCAGCCTGCTCAACACTGAAGCTTTCTTT	CASLLNTEAFF
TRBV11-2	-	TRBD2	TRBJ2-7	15	TGTGCCAGCAGCTTAGTTGCTAGCGGGGCCTACGAGCAGTACTTC	CASSLVASGAYEQYF
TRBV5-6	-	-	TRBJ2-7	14	TGTGCCAGCAGCTTGGACTGGGCCAGAGGGGAGCAGTACTTC	CASSLDWARGEQYF
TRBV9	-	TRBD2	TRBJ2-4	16	TGTGCCAGCAGCTCTCGACTAGCCGGAGCCAAAAACATTCAGTACTTC	CASSSRLAGAKNIQYF
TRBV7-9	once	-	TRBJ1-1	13	TGTGCCAGCAGCTTAGGGGAAGGAGGGAAAGCTTTCTTT	CASSLGEGGKAFF
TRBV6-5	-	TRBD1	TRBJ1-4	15	TGTGCCAGCAGTGCCCGGGACAGGGCTGTTGAAAAACTGTTTTTT	CASSARDRAVEKLFF